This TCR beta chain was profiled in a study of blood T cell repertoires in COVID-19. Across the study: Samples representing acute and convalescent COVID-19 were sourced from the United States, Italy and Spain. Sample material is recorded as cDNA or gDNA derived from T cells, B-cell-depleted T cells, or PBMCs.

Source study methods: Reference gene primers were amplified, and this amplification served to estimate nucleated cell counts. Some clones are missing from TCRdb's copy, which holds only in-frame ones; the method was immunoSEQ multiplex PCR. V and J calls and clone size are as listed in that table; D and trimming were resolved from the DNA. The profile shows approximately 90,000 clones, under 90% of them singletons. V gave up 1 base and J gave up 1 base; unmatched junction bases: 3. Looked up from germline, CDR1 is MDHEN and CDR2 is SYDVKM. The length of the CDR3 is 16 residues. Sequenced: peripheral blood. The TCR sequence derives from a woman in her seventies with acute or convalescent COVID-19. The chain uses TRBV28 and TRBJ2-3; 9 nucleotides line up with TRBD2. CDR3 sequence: CASSLLPSGGTDTQYF. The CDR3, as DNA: TGTGCCAGCAGTTTATTACCTAGCGGGGGCACAGATACGCAGTATTTT.